A selection of T cell receptor beta chains follows, all from one sample in a study of cytomegalovirus exposure and HLA in healthy donors. The repertoire was sequenced with immunoSEQ multiplex PCR; TCRdb's copy has only in-frame clones and lacks some. The top ten hold 3% to 4% of the sample, which has under 85,000 clones, roughly 76% seen once. Material for sequencing was PBMCs. The receptors were sampled from a man between 18 and 35 years old in good health and CMV-seronegative. The CDR3 runs from the conserved cysteine through the conserved F or W. The order of the fields is D gene, clone size, V gene, J gene, CDR3 DNA, CDR3 protein. The D gene is left open where the match is weak. Expanded clones get a size class; other rows say once, few or many, or leave the size out.

d_call: TRBD1; clone_size: -; v_call: TRBV28; j_call: TRBJ1-5; cdr3_nt: TGTGCCAGCAGTTTGGAGGGACAGATTAGCAATCAGCCCCAGCATTTT; cdr3_aa: CASSLEGQISNQPQHF
d_call: -; clone_size: -; v_call: TRBV7-6; j_call: TRBJ1-5; cdr3_nt: TGTGCCAGCAGCTCTACTTCCCGGACAGAATTACCTTATAGCAATCAGCCCCAGCATTTT; cdr3_aa: CASSSTSRTELPYSNQPQHF
d_call: TRBD1; clone_size: few; v_call: TRBV9; j_call: TRBJ1-2; cdr3_nt: TGTGCCAGCAGCGTGGGACAGGGAGGCTATGGCTACACCTTC; cdr3_aa: CASSVGQGGYGYTF
d_call: TRBD1; clone_size: -; v_call: TRBV19; j_call: TRBJ1-5; cdr3_nt: TGTGCCAGTAGTGGGGACAGGAGGCAGCCCCAGCATTTT; cdr3_aa: CASSGDRRQPQHF
d_call: -; clone_size: -; v_call: TRBV28; j_call: TRBJ2-5; cdr3_nt: TGTGCCAGCACCCTGGGACATATCCAAGAGACCCAGTACTTC; cdr3_aa: CASTLGHIQETQYF
d_call: -; clone_size: -; v_call: TRBV11-3; j_call: TRBJ2-3; cdr3_nt: TGTGCCAGCAGCTTACAGGGGCAGACAGCGGATACGCAGTATTTT; cdr3_aa: CASSLQGQTADTQYF
d_call: -; clone_size: -; v_call: TRBV5-1; j_call: TRBJ1-1; cdr3_nt: TGCGCCAGCGTCACAGACCCCTGGGTCGGGGACACTGAAGCTTTCTTT; cdr3_aa: CASVTDPWVGDTEAFF
d_call: TRBD1; clone_size: -; v_call: TRBV11-3; j_call: TRBJ2-7; cdr3_nt: TGTGCCAGCAGCTTAGGCGGGACAGGGGATGCCGAGCAGTACTTC; cdr3_aa: CASSLGGTGDAEQYF
d_call: -; clone_size: few; v_call: TRBV29-1; j_call: TRBJ2-2; cdr3_nt: TGCAGCGTTGATCAGGGGATCGACACCGGGGAGCTGTTTTTT; cdr3_aa: CSVDQGIDTGELFF
d_call: TRBD1; clone_size: few; v_call: TRBV30; j_call: TRBJ2-5; cdr3_nt: TGTGCCTGGAGTAAGGGACAGGGGGAGGAAGAGACCCAGTACTTC; cdr3_aa: CAWSKGQGEEETQYF
d_call: TRBD1; clone_size: few; v_call: TRBV28; j_call: TRBJ2-6; cdr3_nt: TGTGCCACCCTACAGGGGTCTGGGGCCAACGTCCTGACTTTC; cdr3_aa: CATLQGSGANVLTF
d_call: -; clone_size: -; v_call: TRBV6-1; j_call: TRBJ2-2; cdr3_nt: TGTGCCAGCAGTGTAACGAACTCCAACACCGGGGAGCTGTTTTTT; cdr3_aa: CASSVTNSNTGELFF
d_call: -; clone_size: -; v_call: TRBV2; j_call: TRBJ1-1; cdr3_nt: TGTGCCAGCAGTGAGAATGCAAGGAGGTCCACTGAAGCTTTCTTT; cdr3_aa: CASSENARRSTEAFF
d_call: -; clone_size: -; v_call: TRBV5-8; j_call: TRBJ2-3; cdr3_nt: TGTGCCAGCAGGACGGACACGAACACAGATACGCAGTATTTT; cdr3_aa: CASRTDTNTDTQYF
d_call: -; clone_size: -; v_call: TRBV7-9; j_call: TRBJ1-2; cdr3_nt: TGTGCCAGCAGCTTAGCGGGGCATGTCTATGGCTACACCTTC; cdr3_aa: CASSLAGHVYGYTF
d_call: -; clone_size: -; v_call: TRBV4-3; j_call: TRBJ2-1; cdr3_nt: TGCGCCAGCAGCCAAGAAGCCGTTGAACTTTCCCCCTACAATGAGCAGTTCTTC; cdr3_aa: CASSQEAVELSPYNEQFF
d_call: -; clone_size: -; v_call: TRBV11-2; j_call: TRBJ1-5; cdr3_nt: TGTGCCAGCCAACCCCCTCTGGAGTGGCAGACTTATAGCAATCAGCCCCAGCATTTT; cdr3_aa: CASQPPLEWQTYSNQPQHF
d_call: -; clone_size: -; v_call: TRBV5-4; j_call: TRBJ1-5; cdr3_nt: TGTGCCAGCAGCTTGGGAGGGGGAGATCAGCCCCAGCATTTT; cdr3_aa: CASSLGGGDQPQHF
d_call: TRBD1; clone_size: -; v_call: TRBV5-5; j_call: TRBJ1-4; cdr3_nt: TGTGCCAGCAGCCTCCGGGACAGGCTCGAAAAACTGTTTTTT; cdr3_aa: CASSLRDRLEKLFF
d_call: TRBD1; clone_size: few; v_call: TRBV9; j_call: TRBJ2-2; cdr3_nt: TGTGCCAGCAGCATCCGGACAGGGGCTACCACCGGGGAGCTGTTTTTT; cdr3_aa: CASSIRTGATTGELFF
d_call: -; clone_size: -; v_call: TRBV30; j_call: TRBJ1-1; cdr3_nt: TGTGCCCGTCGGGGAGTTACGAACACTGAAGCTTTCTTT; cdr3_aa: CARRGVTNTEAFF
d_call: TRBD1; clone_size: -; v_call: TRBV5-6; j_call: TRBJ2-7; cdr3_nt: TGTGCCAGCAGCTTTTCCGGGACAGGGCGAGACGAGCAGTACTTC; cdr3_aa: CASSFSGTGRDEQYF
d_call: -; clone_size: -; v_call: TRBV28; j_call: TRBJ2-5; cdr3_nt: TGTGCCAGCAACCCGATCTCAGGGGTGGAGACCCAGTACTTC; cdr3_aa: CASNPISGVETQYF
d_call: -; clone_size: few; v_call: TRBV10-1; j_call: TRBJ1-6; cdr3_nt: TGCGCCAGCAGTGAGTCAACCCGGAATTCACCCCTCCACTTT; cdr3_aa: CASSESTRNSPLHF
d_call: TRBD2; clone_size: -; v_call: TRBV18; j_call: TRBJ2-5; cdr3_nt: TGTGCCAGCTCACAAACGACACTAGCGGGGGGCCTGGAGACCCAGTACTTC; cdr3_aa: CASSQTTLAGGLETQYF